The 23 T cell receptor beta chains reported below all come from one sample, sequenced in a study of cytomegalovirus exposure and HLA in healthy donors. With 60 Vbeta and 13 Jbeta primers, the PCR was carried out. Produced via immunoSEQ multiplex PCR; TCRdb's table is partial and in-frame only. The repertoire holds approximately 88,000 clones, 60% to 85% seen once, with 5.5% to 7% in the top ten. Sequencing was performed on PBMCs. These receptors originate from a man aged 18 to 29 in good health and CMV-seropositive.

As DNA, the CDR3 is TGTGCCAGCCAAAACATCACAGAAACAGAAAAACTGTTTTTT. Translating gives CASQNITETEKLFF. The V call is TRBV25-1, the J call TRBJ1-4; D not resolved. This CDR3 has 14 residues. V shed 8 bases and J shed 8 bases, with 18 bases lying between them. Looked up from germline, CDR1 is MGHDK and CDR2 is SYGVNS.

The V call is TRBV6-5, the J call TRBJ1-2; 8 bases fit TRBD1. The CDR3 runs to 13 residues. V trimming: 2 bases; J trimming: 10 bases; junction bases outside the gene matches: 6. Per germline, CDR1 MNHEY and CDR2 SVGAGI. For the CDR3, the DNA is TGTGCCAGCAGTTACGGACAGGGACTTGACTACACCTTC. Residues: CASSYGQGLDYTF.

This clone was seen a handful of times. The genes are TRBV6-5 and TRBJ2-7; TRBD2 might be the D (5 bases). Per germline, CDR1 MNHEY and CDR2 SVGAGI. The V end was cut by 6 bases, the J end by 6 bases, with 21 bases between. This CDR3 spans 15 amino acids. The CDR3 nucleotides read TGTGCCAGCAGCGACCCACTAGGTTACCCAGCCGAGCAGTACTTC. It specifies CASSDPLGYPAEQYF.

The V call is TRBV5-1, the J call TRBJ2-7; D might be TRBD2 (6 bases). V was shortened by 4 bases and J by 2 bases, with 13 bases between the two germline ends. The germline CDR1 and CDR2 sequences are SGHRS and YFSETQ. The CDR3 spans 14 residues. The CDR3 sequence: CASSVAGSPYEQYF. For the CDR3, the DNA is TGCGCCAGCAGCGTAGCCGGGAGCCCCTACGAGCAGTACTTC.

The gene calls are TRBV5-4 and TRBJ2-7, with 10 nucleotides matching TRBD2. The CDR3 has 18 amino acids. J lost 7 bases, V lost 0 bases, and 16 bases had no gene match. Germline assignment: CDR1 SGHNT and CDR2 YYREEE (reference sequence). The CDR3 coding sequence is TGTGCCAGCAGCTTGGAAGTTCTAGCGGGAGCGGGTTACGTGGAGCAGTACTTC. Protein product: CASSLEVLAGAGYVEQYF.

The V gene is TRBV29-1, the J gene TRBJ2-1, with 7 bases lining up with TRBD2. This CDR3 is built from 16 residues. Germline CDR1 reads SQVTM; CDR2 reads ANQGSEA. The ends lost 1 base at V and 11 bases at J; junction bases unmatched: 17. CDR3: CSVEGRLAGSIEQQFF. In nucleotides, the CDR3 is TGCAGCGTTGAAGGGCGGTTAGCGGGTTCAATTGAGCAGCAGTTCTTC.

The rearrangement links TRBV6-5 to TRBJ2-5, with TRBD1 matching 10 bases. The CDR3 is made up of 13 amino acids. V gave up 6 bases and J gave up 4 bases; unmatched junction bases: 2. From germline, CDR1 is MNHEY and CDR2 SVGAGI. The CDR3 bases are TGTGCCAGCAGGAGGACAGGGGGAGAGACCCAGTACTTC. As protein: CASRRTGGETQYF.

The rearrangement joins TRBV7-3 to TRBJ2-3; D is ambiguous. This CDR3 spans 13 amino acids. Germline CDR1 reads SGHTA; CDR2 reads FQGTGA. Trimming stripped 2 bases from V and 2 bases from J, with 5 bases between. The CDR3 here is CASSLLYTDTQYF. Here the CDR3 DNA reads TGTGCCAGCAGCTTATTGTACACAGATACGCAGTATTTT.

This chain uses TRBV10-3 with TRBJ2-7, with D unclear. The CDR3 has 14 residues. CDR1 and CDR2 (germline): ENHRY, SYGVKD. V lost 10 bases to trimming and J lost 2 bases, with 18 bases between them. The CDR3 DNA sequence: TGTGCCACGTCGTCAGCCCCAGGCGCCTACGAGCAGTACTTC. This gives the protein CATSSAPGAYEQYF.

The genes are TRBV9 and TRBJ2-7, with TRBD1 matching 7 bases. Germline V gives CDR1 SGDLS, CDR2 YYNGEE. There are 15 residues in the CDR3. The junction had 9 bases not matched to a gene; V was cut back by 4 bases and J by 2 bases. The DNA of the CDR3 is TGTGCCAGCAGCCCCCGTCCGACAGGGCCCTACGAGCAGTACTTC. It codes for CASSPRPTGPYEQYF.

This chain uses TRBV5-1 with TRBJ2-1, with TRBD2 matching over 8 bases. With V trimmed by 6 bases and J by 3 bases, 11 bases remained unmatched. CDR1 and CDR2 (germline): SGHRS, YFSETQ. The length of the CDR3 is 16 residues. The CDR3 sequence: CASKEGSGSLYNEQFF. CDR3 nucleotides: TGCGCCAGCAAAGAAGGGAGCGGGAGCCTCTACAATGAGCAGTTCTTC. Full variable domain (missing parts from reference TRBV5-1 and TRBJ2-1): KAGVTQTPRYLIKTRGQQVTLSCSPISGHRSVSWYQQTPGQGLQFLFEYFSETQRNKGNFPGRFSGRQFSNSRSEMNVSTLELGDSALYLCASKEGSGSLYNEQFFGPGTRLTVL.

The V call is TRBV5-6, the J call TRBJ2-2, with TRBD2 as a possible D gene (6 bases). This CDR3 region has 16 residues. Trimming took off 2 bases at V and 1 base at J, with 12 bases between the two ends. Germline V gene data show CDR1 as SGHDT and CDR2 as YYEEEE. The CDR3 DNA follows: TGTGCCAGCAGCTTCTGGAATAGCGGGAACACCGGGGAGCTGTTTTTT. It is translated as CASSFWNSGNTGELFF.

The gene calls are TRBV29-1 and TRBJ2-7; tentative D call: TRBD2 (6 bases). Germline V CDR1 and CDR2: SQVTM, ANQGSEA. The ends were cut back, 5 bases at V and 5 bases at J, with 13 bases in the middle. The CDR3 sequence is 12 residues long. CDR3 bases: TGCAGCGTTTATCGGGGGAGTAACGAGCAGTACTTC. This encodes CSVYRGSNEQYF.

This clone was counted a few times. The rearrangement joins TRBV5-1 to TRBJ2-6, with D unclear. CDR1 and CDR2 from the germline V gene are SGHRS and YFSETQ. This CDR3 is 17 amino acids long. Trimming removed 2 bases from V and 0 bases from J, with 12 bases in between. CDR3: CASSLVRMSSGANVLTF. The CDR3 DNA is TGCGCCAGCAGCTTAGTCAGGATGAGCTCTGGGGCCAACGTCCTGACTTTC.

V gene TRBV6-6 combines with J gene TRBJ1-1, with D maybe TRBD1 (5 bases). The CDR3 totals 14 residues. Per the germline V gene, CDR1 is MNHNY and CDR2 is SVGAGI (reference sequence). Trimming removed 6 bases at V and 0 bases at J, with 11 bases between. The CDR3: CASRVGGMNTEAFF. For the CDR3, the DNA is TGTGCCAGCAGAGTCGGGGGAATGAACACTGAAGCTTTCTTT.

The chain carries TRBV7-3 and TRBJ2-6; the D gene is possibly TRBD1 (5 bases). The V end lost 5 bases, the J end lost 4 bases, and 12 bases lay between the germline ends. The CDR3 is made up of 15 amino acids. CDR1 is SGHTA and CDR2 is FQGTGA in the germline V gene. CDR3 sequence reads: CASSPTRAGANVLTF. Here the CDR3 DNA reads TGTGCCAGCAGCCCCACCAGGGCCGGGGCCAACGTCCTGACTTTC.

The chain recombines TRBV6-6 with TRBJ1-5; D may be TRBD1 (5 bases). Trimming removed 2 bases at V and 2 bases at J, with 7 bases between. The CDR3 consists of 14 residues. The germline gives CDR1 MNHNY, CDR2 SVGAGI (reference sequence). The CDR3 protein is CASSYRGGNQPQHF. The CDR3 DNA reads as TGTGCCAGCAGTTACAGGGGCGGCAATCAGCCCCAGCATTTT.

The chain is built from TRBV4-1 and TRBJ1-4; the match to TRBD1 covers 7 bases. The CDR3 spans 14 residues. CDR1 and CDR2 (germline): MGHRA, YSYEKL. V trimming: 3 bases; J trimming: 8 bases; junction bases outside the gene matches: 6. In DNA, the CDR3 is TGCGCCAGCAGCCATCGGACAGGCCCAGAAAAACTGTTTTTT. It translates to CASSHRTGPEKLFF.

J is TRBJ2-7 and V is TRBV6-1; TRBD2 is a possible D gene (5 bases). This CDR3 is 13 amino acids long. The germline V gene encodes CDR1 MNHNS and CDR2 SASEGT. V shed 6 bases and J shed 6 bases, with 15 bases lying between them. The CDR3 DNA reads TGTGCCAGCAGCACCGGGCCCGGAGGCGAGCAGTACTTC. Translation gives CASSTGPGGEQYF.

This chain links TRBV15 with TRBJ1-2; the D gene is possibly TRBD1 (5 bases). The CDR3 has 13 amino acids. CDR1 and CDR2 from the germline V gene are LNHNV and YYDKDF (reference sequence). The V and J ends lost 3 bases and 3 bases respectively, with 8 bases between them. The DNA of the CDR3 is TGTGCCACCAGCAGGGGGGGGGACTATGGCTACACCTTC. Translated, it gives CATSRGGDYGYTF.

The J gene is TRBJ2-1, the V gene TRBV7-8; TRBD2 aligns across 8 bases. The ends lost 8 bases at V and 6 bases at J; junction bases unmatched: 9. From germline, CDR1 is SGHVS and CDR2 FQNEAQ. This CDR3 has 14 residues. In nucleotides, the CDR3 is TGTGCCAGCTTGGGGACTAGATCCACCAATGAGCAGTTCTTC. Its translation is CASLGTRSTNEQFF.

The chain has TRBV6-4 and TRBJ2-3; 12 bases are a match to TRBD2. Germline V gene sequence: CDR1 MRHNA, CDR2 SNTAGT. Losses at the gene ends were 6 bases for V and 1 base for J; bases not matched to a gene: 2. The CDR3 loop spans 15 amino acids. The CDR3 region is CASRRLAGGTDTQYF. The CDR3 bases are TGTGCCAGCAGACGACTAGCGGGAGGCACAGATACGCAGTATTTT.

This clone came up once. The CDR3 nucleotides read TGTGCCAGCAGCCCTCGGGAAAACATTCAGTACTTC. It translates to CASSPRENIQYF. The rearrangement uses TRBV7-9 and TRBJ2-4; no clear D gene. Germline CDR1 and CDR2: SEHNR and FQNEAQ (reference sequence). The CDR3 spans 12 residues. V was shortened by 5 bases and J by 5 bases, with 7 bases between the two germline ends.